Listed here are 5 T cell receptor beta chains from one sample, sequenced in a study of CD8 T cells in Susac syndrome. A quantity of roughly 0.5 to 1 ug RNA underwent reverse transcription using random hexamers. TCRdb reanalysed the immunoSEQ multiplex PCR reads using MiXCR and keeps one entry per CDR3 protein. The sample carries roughly 160,000 distinct CDR3 sequences, about 96% recorded once. Material for sequencing was CD4+ T cells from PBMCs. The receptor set was obtained from a human donor with Susac syndrome.

The rearrangement links TRBV20-1 to TRBJ1-1, with D unclear. CDR1 is DFQATT and CDR2 is SNEGSKA in the germline V gene (reference sequence). This CDR3 is 12 amino acids long. V shed 3 bases and J shed 5 bases, with 10 bases lying between them. Here the CDR3 reads CSASFGETEAFF. CDR3 nucleotides: TGCAGTGCTAGTTTCGGGGAAACTGAAGCTTTCTTT.

This sequence joins TRBV4-3 and TRBJ2-1; D gene ambiguous. The germline CDR1 and CDR2 sequences are LGHNA and YSLEER. The CDR3 is 15 residues long. Deletions cut 0 bases from V and 6 bases from J, with 12 bases between. The chain's CDR3 is CASSQDWDQINEQFF. As DNA, the CDR3 is TGCGCCAGCAGCCAAGATTGGGATCAAATCAATGAGCAGTTCTTC.

The chain uses TRBV29-1 and TRBJ2-1, with 7 bases matching TRBD2. Germline CDR1 and CDR2: SQVTM and ANQGSEA. This CDR3 is built from 11 residues. The CDR3, as DNA: TGCACTTCTTGGGGGGGGAATGAGCAGTTCTTC. It encodes CTSWGGNEQFF.

The V and J genes are TRBV4-3 and TRBJ2-1, with D possibly TRBD2 on 5 matching bases. Trimming removed 4 bases from V and 0 bases from J, with 10 bases in between. The CDR3 has 15 residues. CDR1 is LGHNA and CDR2 is YSLEER in the germline V gene. As DNA, the CDR3 is TGCGCCAGCAGCCTCGAGCGGAGCTCCTACAATGAGCAGTTCTTC. Its protein product is CASSLERSSYNEQFF.

The chain uses TRBV11-1 and TRBJ2-5; TRBD2 matches at 8 bases. The J segment lost 3 bases and the V segment lost 5 bases, leaving 8 bases of the junction unmatched. Germline V gives CDR1 SGHAT, CDR2 FQDESV (reference sequence). The CDR3 is made up of 15 amino acids. The CDR3 protein is CASSPRTSPEETQYF. The CDR3 DNA reads TGTGCCAGCAGCCCACGGACTAGCCCCGAAGAGACCCAGTACTTC.